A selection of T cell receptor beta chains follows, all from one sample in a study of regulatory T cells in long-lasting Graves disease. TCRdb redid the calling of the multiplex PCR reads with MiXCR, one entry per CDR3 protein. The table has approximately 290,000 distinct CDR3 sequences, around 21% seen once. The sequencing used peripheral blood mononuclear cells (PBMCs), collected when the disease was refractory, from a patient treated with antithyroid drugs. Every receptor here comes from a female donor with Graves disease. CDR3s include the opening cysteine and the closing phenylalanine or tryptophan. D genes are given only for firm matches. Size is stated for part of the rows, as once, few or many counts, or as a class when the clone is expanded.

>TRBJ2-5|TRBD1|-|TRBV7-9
CASSQQGARETQYF
TGTGCCAGCAGCCAACAGGGGGCAAGGGAGACCCAGTACTTC
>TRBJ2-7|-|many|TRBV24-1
CATSGSGAEQYF
TGTGCCACCAGTGGGTCGGGAGCCGAGCAGTACTTC
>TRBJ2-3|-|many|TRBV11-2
CASSLDENTDTQYF
TGTGCCAGCAGCTTAGATGAGAACACAGATACGCAGTATTTT
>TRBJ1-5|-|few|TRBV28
CASSFAGVGQPQHF
TGTGCCAGCAGTTTCGCGGGAGTCGGACAGCCCCAGCATTTT
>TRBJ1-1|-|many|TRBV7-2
CASSASMNTEAFF
TGTGCCAGCAGCGCCTCAATGAACACTGAAGCTTTCTTT
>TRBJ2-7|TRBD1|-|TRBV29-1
CSVLPGQGFEQYF
TGCAGCGTCCTACCGGGACAGGGGTTCGAGCAGTACTTC
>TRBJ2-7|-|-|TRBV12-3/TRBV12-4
CASSLGDTSYEQYF
TGTGCCAGCAGTTTAGGGGACACCTCCTACGAGCAGTACTTC
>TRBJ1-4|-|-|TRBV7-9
CASSPAGTNEKLFF
TGTGCCAGCAGCCCCGCGGGGACTAATGAAAAACTGTTTTTT
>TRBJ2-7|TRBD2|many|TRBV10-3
CAIINAGLAGSYYYEQYF
TGTGCCATCATCAACGCGGGACTAGCGGGATCTTACTACTACGAGCAGTACTTC
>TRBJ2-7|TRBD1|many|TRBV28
CASSLRQGAYEQYF
TGTGCCAGCAGTTTGCGGCAGGGGGCCTACGAGCAGTACTTC
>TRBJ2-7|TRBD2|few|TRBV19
CASSRRLAGIMSYEQYF
TGTGCCAGTAGTAGACGACTAGCGGGGATCATGTCCTACGAGCAGTACTTC
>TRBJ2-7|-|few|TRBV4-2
CASSQDPRGPLYEQYF
TGTGCCAGCAGCCAAGATCCGCGGGGACCGCTCTACGAGCAGTACTTC
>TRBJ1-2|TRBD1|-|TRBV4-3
CASSQDGDRGYYGYTF
TGCGCCAGCAGCCAAGATGGGGACAGGGGGTACTATGGCTACACCTTC
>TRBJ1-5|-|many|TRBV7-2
CASSLEGFGNQPQHF
TGTGCCAGCAGCTTAGAGGGGTTCGGCAATCAGCCCCAGCATTTT
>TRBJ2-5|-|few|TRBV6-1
CASSSRGVGTQYF
TGTGCCAGCAGTTCCAGGGGAGTAGGGACCCAGTACTTC
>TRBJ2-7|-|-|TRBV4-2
CASSQESTGSYEQYF
TGTGCCAGCAGCCAAGAGTCGACAGGTAGCTACGAGCAGTACTTC
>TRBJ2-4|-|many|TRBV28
CASSLMGIQYF
TGTGCCAGCAGTTTAATGGGCATTCAGTACTTC
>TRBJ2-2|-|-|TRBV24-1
CATSGRLTGELFF
TGTGCCACCTCGGGACGGCTGACCGGGGAGCTGTTTTTT
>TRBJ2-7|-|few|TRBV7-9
CASSYQLDEQYF
TGTGCCAGCAGCTATCAGTTGGACGAGCAGTACTTC
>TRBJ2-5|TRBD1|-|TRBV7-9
CALQGQQETQYF
TGTGCCCTCCAGGGACAGCAAGAGACCCAGTACTTC
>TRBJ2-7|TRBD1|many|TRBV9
CASSVEWTGDYEQYF
TGTGCCAGCAGCGTAGAATGGACAGGGGACTACGAGCAGTACTTC
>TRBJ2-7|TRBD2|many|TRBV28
CASRGLAESYEQYF
TGTGCCAGCAGGGGACTAGCGGAGTCCTACGAGCAGTACTTC
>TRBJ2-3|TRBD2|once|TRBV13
CASSPILAVKDTQYF
TGTGCCAGCAGCCCGATCCTAGCGGTTAAAGATACGCAGTATTTT
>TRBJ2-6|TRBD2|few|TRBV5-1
CASRAGVGANVLTF
TGCGCCAGCAGGGCGGGAGTTGGGGCCAACGTCCTGACTTTC
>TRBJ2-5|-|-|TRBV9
CASSEARFRETQYF
TGCGCCAGCAGTGAGGCCCGTTTTCGGGAGACCCAGTACTTC
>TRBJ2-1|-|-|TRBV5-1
CASSLNLDQFF
TGCGCCAGCAGCTTAAACCTCGATCAGTTCTTC
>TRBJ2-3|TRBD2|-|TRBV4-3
CASSHRLAGGGDTQYF
TGCGCCAGCAGCCACCGACTAGCGGGAGGAGGAGATACGCAGTATTTT
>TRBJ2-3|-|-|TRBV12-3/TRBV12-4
CASSRTNTQYF
TGTGCCAGCAGCCGTACGAATACGCAGTATTTT
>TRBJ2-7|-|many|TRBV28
CASSLAYREQGYEQYF
TGTGCCAGCAGCTTAGCCTATAGAGAACAGGGCTACGAGCAGTACTTC
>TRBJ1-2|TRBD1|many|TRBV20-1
CSASQTGNYGYTF
TGCAGTGCTAGTCAGACAGGGAACTATGGCTACACCTTC
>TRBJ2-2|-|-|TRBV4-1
CASSQGPMNTGELFF
TGCGCCAGCAGCCAGGGACCCATGAACACCGGGGAGCTGTTTTTT